This TCR beta chain was observed in a study of blood T cell repertoires in COVID-19. Measured with immunoSEQ multiplex PCR; TCRdb has only the in-frame clones, and not every one. In the table there are some 300,000 clones, around 87% of which are singletons. The CDR3 has 15 amino acids. J was trimmed by 0 bases and V by 1 base; bases with no gene match: 2. Per the germline V gene, CDR1 is SGHRS and CDR2 is YFSETQ. Source material: peripheral blood. The chain joins TRBV5-1 to TRBJ2-3; 7 bases are shared with TRBD2. This sequence was found in a man aged 70-80 years with acute or convalescent COVID-19. CDR3 in DNA: TGCGCCAGCAGCTTGCTAGCGGCTAGCACAGATACGCAGTATTTT. This sequence encodes CASSLLAASTDTQYF.